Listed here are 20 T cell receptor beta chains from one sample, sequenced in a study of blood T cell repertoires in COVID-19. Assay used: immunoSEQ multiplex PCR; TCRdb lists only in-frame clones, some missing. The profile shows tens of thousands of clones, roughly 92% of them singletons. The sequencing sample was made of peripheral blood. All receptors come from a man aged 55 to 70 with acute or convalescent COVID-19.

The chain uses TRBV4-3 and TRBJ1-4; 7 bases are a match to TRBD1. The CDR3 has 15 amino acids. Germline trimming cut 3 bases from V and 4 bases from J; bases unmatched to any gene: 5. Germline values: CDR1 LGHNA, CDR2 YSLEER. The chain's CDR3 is CASSQQGQINEKLFF. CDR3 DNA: TGCGCCAGCAGCCAGCAGGGACAGATTAATGAAAAACTGTTTTTT.

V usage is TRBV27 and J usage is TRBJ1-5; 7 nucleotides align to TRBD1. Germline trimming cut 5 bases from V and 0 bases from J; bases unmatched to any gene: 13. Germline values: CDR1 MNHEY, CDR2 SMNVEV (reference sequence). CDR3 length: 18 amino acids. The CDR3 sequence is CASSTSYRGPYSNQPQHF. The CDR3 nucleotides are TGTGCCAGCAGTACCTCCTACAGGGGACCGTATAGCAATCAGCCCCAGCATTTT.

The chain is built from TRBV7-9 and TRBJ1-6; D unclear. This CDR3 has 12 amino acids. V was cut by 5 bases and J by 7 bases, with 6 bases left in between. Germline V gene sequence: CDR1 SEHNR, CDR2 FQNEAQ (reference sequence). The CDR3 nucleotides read TGTGCCAGCAGCGCACAAAATTCACCCCTCCACTTT. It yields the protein CASSAQNSPLHF.

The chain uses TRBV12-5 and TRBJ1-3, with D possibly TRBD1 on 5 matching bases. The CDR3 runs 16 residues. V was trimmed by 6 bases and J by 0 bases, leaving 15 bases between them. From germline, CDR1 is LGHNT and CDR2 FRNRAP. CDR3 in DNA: TGTGCTAGTGGCCCCCCGGGGGTCCTCTCTGGAAACACCATATATTTT. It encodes CASGPPGVLSGNTIYF.

The CDR3 reads CASLGGGSSTDTQYF. The CDR3 DNA reads as TGTGCCAGTCTGGGGGGAGGGTCAAGCACAGATACGCAGTATTTT. The V gene is TRBV7-9, the J gene TRBJ2-3; 7 bases align to TRBD2. CDR1 and CDR2 (germline): SEHNR, FQNEAQ (reference sequence). V gave up 9 bases and J gave up 0 bases; unmatched junction bases: 9. The CDR3 extends over 15 amino acids.

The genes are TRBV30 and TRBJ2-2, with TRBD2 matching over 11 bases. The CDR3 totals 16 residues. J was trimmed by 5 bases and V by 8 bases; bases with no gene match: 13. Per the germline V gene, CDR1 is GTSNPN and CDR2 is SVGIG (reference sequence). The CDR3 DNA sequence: TGTGCCGGCGATAGCGGGAGGGCCTTTCAAACCGGGGAGCTGTTTTTT. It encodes CAGDSGRAFQTGELFF.

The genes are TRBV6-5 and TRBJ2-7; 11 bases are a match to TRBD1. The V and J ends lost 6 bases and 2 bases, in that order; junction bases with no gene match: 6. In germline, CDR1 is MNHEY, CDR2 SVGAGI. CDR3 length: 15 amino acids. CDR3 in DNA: TGTGCCAGCAGATCAGGACAGGGGGCTGCCTACGAGCAGTACTTC. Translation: CASRSGQGAAYEQYF.

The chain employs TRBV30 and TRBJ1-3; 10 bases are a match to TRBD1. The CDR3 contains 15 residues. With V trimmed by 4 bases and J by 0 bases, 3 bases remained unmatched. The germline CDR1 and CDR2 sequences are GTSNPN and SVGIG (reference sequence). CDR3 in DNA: TGTGCCTGGACCCGGACAGGGGGCTCTGGAAACACCATATATTTT. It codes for CAWTRTGGSGNTIYF.

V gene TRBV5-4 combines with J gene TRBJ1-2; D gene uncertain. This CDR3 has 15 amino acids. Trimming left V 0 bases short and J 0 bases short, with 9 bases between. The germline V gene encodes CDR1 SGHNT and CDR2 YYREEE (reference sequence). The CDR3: CASSLGGAANYGYTF. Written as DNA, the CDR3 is TGTGCCAGCAGCTTGGGGGGAGCTGCTAACTATGGCTACACCTTC.

The CDR3 DNA follows: TGTGCCAGCAGCCAAGGACAGGGGAGCGGCTCCTACGAGCAGTACTTC. Translation gives CASSQGQGSGSYEQYF. The chain is built from TRBV4-2 and TRBJ2-7; 8 positions agree with TRBD1. Trimming took 1 base from V and 0 from J; bases not matched to a gene: 5. The CDR3 has 16 amino acids. Germline CDR1 LGHNA, CDR2 YNFKEQ.

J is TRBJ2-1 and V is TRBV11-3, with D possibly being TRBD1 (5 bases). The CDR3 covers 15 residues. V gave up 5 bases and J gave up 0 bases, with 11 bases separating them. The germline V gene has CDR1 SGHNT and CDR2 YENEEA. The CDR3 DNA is TGTGCCAGCAGCCCCCGGCAGGGCTCCTACAATGAGCAGTTCTTC. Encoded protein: CASSPRQGSYNEQFF.

CDR3 DNA sequence: TGCGCCAGCAGCTTGGGGGGCAGCCTCGGGCCCTATTCACCCCTCCACTTT. Its protein is CASSLGGSLGPYSPLHF. V usage is TRBV5-1 and J usage is TRBJ1-6, with a possible D match to TRBD1 (5 bases). Germline V gives CDR1 SGHRS, CDR2 YFSETQ. V was trimmed by 0 bases and J by 8 bases, leaving 18 bases between them. The CDR3 spans 17 residues.

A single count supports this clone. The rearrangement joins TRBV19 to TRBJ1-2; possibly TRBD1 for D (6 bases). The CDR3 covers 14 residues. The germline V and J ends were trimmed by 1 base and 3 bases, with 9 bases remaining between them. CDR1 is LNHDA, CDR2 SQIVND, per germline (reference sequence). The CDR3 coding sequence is TGTGCCAGTAGTATAGTTGCAGGGGACTATGGCTACACCTTC. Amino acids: CASSIVAGDYGYTF.

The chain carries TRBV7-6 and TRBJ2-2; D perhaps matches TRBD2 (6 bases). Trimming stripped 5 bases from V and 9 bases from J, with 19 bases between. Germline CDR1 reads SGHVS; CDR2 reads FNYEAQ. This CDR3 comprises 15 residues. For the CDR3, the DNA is TGTGCCAGCAGCCGGGAGCCAAATTCAGGGTGGGAGCTGTTTTTT. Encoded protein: CASSREPNSGWELFF.

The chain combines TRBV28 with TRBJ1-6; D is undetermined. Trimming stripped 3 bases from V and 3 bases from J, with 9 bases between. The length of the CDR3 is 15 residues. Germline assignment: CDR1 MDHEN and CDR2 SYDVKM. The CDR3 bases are TGTGCCAGCAGTTTCGTTGGTAGCTATAATTCACCCCTCCACTTT. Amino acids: CASSFVGSYNSPLHF.

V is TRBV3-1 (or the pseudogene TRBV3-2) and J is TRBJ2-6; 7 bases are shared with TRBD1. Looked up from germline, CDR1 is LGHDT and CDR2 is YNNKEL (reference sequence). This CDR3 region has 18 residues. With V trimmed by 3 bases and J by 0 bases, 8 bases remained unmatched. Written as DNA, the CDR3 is TGTGCCAGCAGCCACTGGACAGGCGTTTCCTCTGGGGCCAACGTCCTGACTTTC. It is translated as CASSHWTGVSSGANVLTF.

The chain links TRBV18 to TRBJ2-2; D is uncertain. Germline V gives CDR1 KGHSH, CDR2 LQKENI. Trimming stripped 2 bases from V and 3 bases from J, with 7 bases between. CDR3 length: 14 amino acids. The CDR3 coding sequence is TGTGCCAGCTCACCAGAAGTAGACACCGGGGAGCTGTTTTTT. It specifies CASSPEVDTGELFF.

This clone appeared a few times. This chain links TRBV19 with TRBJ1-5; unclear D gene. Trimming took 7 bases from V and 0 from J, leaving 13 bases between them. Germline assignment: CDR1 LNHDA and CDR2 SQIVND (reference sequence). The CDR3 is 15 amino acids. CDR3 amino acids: CASNLSGDSNQPQHF. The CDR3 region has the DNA TGTGCCAGTAACCTTTCCGGGGATAGCAATCAGCCCCAGCATTTT.

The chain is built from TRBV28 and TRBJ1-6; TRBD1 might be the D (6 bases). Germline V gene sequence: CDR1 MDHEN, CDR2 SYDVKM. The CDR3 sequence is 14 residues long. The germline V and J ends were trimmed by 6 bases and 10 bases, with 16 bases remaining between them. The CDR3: CASRPTGFWSPLHF. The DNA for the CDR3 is TGTGCCAGCAGACCAACAGGGTTCTGGTCACCCCTCCACTTT.

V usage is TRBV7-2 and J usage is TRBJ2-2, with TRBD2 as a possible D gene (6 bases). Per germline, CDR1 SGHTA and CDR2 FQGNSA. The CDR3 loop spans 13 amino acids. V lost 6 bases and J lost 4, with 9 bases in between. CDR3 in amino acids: CASSLSGTGELFF. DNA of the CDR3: TGTGCCAGCAGTCTTAGCGGCACCGGGGAGCTGTTTTTT.